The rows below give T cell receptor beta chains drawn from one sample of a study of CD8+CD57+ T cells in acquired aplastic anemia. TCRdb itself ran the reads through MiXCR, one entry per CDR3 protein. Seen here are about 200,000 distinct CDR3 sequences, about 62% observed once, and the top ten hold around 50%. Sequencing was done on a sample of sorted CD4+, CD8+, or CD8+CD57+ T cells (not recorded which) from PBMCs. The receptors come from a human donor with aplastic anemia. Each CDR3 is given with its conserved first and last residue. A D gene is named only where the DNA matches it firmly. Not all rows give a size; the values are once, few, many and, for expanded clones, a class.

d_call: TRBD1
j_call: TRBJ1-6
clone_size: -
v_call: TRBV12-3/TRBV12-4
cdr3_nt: TGTGCCAGCAGGATACAGGGGAGAAATTCACCCCTCCACTTT
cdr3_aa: CASRIQGRNSPLHF

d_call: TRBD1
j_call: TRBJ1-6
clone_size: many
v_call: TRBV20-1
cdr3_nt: TGCAGTGCTAGAGAACCTCAGGGGGATCATTCACCCCTCCACTTT
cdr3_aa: CSAREPQGDHSPLHF

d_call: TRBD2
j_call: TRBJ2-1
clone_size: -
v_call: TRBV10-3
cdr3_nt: TGTGCCATCAGTGAGTCGACTAGCGGGATGTACAATGAGCAGTTCTTC
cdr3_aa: CAISESTSGMYNEQFF

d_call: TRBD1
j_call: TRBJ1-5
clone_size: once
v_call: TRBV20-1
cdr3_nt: TGCAGTGCACGGGACAGGATTAATAGCAATCAGCCCCAGCATTTT
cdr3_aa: CSARDRINSNQPQHF

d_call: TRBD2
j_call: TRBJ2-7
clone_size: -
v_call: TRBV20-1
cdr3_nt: TGCAGTGCTATCTATGGCGGGGGAAGCTCCTACGAGCAGTACTTC
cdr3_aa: CSAIYGGGSSYEQYF

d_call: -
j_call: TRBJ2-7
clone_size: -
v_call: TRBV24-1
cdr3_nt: TGTGCCACCAGTGATGGCGGGGCAGATAGGTCCTACGAGCAGTACTTC
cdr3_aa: CATSDGGADRSYEQYF

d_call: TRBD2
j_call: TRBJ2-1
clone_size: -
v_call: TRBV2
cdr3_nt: TGTGCCAGCAGTGGTCAGCGGGGGGGCAGCAATGAGCAGTTCTTC
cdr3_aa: CASSGQRGGSNEQFF

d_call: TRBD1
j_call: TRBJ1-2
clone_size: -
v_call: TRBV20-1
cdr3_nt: TGCAGTGCTAGAGAGGGACAGGGGCTAGTTGATGGCTACACCTTC
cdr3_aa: CSAREGQGLVDGYTF

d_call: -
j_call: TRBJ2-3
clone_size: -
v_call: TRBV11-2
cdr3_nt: TGTGCCAGCAGCCTTGATTGGGGGGGGCTTAACACATATACGCAGTATTTT
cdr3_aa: CASSLDWGGLNTYTQYF

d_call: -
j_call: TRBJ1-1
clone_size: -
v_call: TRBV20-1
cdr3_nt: TGCAGTGCTATTTTGCCACTGGGGGGCCACACTGAAGCTTTCTTT
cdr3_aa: CSAILPLGGHTEAFF

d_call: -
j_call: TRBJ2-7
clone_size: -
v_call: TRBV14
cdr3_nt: TGTGCCAGCAGCCAAGGACTAGGGAGTTCCTACGAGCAGTACTTC
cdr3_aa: CASSQGLGSSYEQYF

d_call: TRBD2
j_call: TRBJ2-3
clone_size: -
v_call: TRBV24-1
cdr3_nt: TGTGCCACCAGTGATGCTTCCGGGACTAGCGGGATGGGGAGGACGCAGTATTTT
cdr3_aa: CATSDASGTSGMGRTQYF

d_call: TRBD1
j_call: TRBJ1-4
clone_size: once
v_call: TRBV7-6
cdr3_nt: TGTGCCAGCAGCCCCGAGGAGACAGGGGGCTCATTGGAACTGTTTTTT
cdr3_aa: CASSPEETGGSLELFF

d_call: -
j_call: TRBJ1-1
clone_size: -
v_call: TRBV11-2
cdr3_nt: TGTGCCAGCAGCTTAATCGGGAACGGTGAAGCTTTCTTT
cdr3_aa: CASSLIGNGEAFF

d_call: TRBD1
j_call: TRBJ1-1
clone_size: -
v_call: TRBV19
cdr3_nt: TGTGCCAGCAAGGGGGCCCTGAACACTGAAGCTTTCTTT
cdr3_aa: CASKGALNTEAFF

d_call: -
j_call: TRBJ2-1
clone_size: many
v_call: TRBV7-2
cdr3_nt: TGTGCCAGCAGCTTAGCGGGTAGAGATGAGCAGTTCTTC
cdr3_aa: CASSLAGRDEQFF

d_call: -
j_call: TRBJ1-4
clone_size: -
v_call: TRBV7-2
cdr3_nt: TGTGCCAGCAGCATCGGGACACTCGGGGTTCGCGAAAAACTGTTTTTT
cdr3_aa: CASSIGTLGVREKLFF

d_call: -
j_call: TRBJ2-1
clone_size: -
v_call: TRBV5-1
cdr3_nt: TGCGCCAGCAGTAGGGCTACTAGGGGTGAGCAGTTCTTC
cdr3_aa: CASSRATRGEQFF

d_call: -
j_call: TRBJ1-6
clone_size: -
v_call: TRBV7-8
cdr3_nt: TGTGCCAGCAGCTTAAGGACACGGCAGACCTATAATTCACCCCTCCACTTT
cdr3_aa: CASSLRTRQTYNSPLHF

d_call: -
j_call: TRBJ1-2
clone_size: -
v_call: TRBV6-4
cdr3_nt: TGTGCCAGCAGACCAGATTGGACGGGGAACTATGGCTACACCTTC
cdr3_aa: CASRPDWTGNYGYTF

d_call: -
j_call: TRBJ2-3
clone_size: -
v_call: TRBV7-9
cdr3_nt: TGTGCCAGCAGCCTGACTAGTGGCGGGACAGATACGCAGTATTTT
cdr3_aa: CASSLTSGGTDTQYF

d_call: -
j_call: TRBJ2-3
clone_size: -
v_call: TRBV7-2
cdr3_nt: TGTGCCAGCAGCTCGACTATCTCTAGCACAGATACGCAGTATTTT
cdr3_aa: CASSSTISSTDTQYF